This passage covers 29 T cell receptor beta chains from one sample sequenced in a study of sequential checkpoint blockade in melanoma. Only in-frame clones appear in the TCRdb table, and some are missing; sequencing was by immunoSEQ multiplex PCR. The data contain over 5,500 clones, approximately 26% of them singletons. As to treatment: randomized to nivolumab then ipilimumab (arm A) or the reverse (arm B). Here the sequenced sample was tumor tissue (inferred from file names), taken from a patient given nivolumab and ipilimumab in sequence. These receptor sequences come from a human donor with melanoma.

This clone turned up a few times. The CDR3 DNA sequence: TGTGCCATCAGTGAGCGAGGGGGACGGGGGGAGACCCAGTACTTC. Its protein product is CAISERGGRGETQYF. V is TRBV10-3 and J is TRBJ2-5; D possibly uses TRBD1 or TRBD2 (6 bases each). The CDR3 runs 15 residues. Trimming removed 2 bases at V and 5 bases at J, with 15 bases between. Per germline, CDR1 ENHRY and CDR2 SYGVKD.

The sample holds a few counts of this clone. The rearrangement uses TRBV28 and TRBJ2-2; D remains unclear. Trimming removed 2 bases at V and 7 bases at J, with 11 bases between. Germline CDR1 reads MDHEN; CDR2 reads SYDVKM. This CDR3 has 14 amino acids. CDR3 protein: CASSLGQNLGELFF. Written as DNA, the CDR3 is TGTGCCAGCAGTTTAGGGCAGAACCTCGGGGAGCTGTTTTTT.

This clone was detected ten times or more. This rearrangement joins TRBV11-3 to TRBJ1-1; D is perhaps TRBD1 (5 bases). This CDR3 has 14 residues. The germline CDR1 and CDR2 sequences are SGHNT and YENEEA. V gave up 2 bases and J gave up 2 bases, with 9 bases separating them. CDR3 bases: TGTGCCAGCAGCTTACGGGGGGGAAACACTGAAGCTTTCTTT. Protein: CASSLRGGNTEAFF.

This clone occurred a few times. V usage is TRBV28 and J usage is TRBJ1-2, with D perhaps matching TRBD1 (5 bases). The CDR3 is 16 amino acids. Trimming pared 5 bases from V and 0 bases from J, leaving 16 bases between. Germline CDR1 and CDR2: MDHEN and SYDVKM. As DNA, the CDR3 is TGTGCCAGCAGTGCCGGGACCGAGAGAACTAACTATGGCTACACCTTC. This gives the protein CASSAGTERTNYGYTF.

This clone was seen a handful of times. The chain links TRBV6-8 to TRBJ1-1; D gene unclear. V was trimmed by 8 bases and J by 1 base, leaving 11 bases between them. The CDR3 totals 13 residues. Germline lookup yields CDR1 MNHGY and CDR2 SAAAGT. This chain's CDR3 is CASAGSKNTEAFF. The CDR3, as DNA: TGTGCCAGCGCCGGGAGCAAGAACACTGAAGCTTTCTTT.

The CDR3 protein is CASSWGGGRNEQYF. The CDR3 DNA reads as TGTGCCAGCAGTTGGGGGGGAGGGAGGAACGAGCAGTACTTC. The chain couples TRBV25-1 to TRBJ2-7; 7 nucleotides agree with TRBD2. Germline-derived CDR1 and CDR2 are MGHDK and SYGVNS. Trimming at V came to 5 bases and at J to 5 bases, leaving 9 bases not matched to a gene. The length of the CDR3 is 14 residues.

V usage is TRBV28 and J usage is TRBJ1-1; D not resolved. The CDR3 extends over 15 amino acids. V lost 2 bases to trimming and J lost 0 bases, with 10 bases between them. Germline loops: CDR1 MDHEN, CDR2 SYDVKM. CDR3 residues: CASSLLLTVNTEAFF. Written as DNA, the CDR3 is TGTGCCAGCAGTTTACTACTAACAGTGAACACTGAAGCTTTCTTT.

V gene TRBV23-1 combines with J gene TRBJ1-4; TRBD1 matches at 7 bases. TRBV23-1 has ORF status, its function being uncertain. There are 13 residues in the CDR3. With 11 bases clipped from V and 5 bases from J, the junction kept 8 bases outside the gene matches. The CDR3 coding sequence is TGCGCCGGCGAGGGACAGTTCAATGAAAAACTGTTTTTT. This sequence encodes CAGEGQFNEKLFF.

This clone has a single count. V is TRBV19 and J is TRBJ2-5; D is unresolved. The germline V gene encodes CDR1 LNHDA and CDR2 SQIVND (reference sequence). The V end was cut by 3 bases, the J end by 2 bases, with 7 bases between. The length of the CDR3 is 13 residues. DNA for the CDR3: TGTGCCAGTAGTATCAACCTTCAAGAGACCCAGTACTTC. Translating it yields CASSINLQETQYF.

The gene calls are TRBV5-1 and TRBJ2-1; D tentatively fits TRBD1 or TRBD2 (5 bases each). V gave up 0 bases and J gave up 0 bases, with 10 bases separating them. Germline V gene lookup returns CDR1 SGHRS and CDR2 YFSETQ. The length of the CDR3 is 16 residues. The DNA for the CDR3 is TGCGCCAGCAGCTTGGTTCCAGGGAGCTCCTACAATGAGCAGTTCTTC. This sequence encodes CASSLVPGSSYNEQFF.

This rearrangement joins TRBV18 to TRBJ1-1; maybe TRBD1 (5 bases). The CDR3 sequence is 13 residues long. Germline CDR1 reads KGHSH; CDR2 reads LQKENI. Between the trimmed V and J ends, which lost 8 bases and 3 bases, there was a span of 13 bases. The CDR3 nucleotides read TGTGCCAGCACCGTGGGGGAGGACACTGAAGCTTTCTTT. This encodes CASTVGEDTEAFF.

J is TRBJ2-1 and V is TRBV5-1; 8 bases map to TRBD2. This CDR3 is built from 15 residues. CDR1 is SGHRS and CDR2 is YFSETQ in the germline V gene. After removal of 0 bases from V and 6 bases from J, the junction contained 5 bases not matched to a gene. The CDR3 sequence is CASSLEVGTSNEQFF. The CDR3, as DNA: TGCGCCAGCAGCTTGGAAGTAGGGACTAGCAATGAGCAGTTCTTC. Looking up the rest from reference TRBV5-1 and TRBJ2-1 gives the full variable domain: KAGVTQTPRYLIKTRGQQVTLSCSPISGHRSVSWYQQTPGQGLQFLFEYFSETQRNKGNFPGRFSGRQFSNSRSEMNVSTLELGDSALYLCASSLEVGTSNEQFFGPGTRLTVL.

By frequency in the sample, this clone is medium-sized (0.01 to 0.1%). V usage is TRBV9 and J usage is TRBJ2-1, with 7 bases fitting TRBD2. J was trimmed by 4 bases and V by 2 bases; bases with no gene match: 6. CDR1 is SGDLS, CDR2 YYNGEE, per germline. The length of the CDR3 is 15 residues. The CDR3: CASSVGLAEYNEQFF. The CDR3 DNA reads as TGTGCCAGCAGCGTGGGCCTAGCGGAATACAATGAGCAGTTCTTC.

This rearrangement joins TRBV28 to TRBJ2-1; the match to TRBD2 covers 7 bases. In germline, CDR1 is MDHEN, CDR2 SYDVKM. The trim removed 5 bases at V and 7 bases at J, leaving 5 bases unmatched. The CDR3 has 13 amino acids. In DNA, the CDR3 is TGTGCCAGCAGTCCGACCGGGGGGAATGAGCAGTTCTTC. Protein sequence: CASSPTGGNEQFF.

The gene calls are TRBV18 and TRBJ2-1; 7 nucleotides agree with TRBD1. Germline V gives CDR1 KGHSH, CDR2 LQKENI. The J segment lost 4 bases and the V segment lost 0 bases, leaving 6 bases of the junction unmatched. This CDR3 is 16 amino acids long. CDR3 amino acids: CASSPPTGPLYNEQFF. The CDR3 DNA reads TGTGCCAGCTCACCACCGACAGGGCCCTTATACAATGAGCAGTTCTTC. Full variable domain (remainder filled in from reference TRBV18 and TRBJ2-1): NAGVMQNPRHLVRRRGQEARLRCSPMKGHSHVYWYRQLPEEGLKFMVYLQKENIIDESGMPKERFSAEFPKEGPSILRIQQVVRGDSAAYFCASSPPTGPLYNEQFFGPGTRLTVL.

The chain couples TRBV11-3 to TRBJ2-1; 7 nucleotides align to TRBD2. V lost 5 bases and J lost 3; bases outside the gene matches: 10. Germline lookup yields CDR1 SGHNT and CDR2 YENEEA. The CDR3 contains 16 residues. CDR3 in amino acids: CASSPRTRPNYNEQFF. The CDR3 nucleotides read TGTGCCAGCAGCCCCAGGACTAGGCCTAACTACAATGAGCAGTTCTTC.

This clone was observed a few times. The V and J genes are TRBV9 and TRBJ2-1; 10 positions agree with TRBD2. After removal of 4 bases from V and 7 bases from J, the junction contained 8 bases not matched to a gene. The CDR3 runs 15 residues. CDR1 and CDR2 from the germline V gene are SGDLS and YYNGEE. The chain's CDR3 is CASSSSGRPQNEQFF. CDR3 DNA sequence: TGTGCCAGCAGCAGTAGCGGGAGGCCCCAGAATGAGCAGTTCTTC.

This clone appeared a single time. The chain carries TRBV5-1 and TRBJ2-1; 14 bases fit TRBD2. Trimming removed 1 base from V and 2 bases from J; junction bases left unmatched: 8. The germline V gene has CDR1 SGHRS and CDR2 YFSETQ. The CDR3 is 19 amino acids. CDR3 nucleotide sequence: TGCGCCAGCAGCTTGCGGACTAGCGGGAGGATAGGCCCCTACAATGAGCAGTTCTTC. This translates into CASSLRTSGRIGPYNEQFF.

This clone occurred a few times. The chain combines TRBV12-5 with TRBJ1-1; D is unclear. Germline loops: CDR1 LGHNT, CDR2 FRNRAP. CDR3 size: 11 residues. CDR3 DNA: TGTGCCAGCACAGTGGGGACTGAAGCTTTCTTT. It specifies CASTVGTEAFF.

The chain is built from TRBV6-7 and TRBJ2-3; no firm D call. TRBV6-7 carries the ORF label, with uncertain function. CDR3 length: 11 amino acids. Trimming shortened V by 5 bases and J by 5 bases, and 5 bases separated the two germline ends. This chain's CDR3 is CASSEVDTQYF. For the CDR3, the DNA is TGTGCCAGCAGTGAAGTAGATACGCAGTATTTT.

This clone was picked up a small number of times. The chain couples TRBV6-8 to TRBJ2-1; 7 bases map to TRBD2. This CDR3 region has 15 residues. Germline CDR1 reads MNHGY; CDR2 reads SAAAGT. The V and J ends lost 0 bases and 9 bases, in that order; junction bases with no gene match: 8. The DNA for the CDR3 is TGTGCCAGCAGTTACTCGAGGGAGGGTCGGGGTGAGCAGTTCTTC. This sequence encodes CASSYSREGRGEQFF.

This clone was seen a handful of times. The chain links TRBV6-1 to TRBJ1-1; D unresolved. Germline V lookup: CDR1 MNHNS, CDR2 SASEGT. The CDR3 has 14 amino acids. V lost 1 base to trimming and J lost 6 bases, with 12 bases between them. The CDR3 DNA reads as TGTGCCAGCAGTGAAGTCCTACCGGGGTCTGAAGCTTTCTTT. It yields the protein CASSEVLPGSEAFF.

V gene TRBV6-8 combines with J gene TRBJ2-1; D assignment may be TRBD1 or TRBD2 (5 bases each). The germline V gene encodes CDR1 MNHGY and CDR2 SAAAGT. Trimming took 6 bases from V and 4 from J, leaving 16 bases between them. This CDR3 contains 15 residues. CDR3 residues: CASRGSGAEYNEQFF. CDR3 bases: TGTGCCAGCAGGGGGAGTGGGGCAGAGTACAATGAGCAGTTCTTC.

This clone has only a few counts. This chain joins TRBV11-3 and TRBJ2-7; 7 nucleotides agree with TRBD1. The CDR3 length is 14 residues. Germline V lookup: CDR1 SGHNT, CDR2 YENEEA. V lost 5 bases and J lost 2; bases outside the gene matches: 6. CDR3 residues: CASSRDRNAYEQYF. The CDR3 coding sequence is TGTGCCAGCAGCAGGGACAGAAACGCCTACGAGCAGTACTTC.

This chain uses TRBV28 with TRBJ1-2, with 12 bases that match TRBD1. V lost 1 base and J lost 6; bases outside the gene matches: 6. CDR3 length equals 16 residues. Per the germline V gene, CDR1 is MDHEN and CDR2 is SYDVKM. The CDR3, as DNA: TGTGCCAGCAGTTTATCTCACGGGACAGGGGGCAATGGCTACACCTTC. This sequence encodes CASSLSHGTGGNGYTF.

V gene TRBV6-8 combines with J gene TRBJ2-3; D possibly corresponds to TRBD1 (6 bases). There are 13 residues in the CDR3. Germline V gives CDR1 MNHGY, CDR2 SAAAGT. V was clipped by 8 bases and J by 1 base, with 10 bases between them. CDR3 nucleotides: TGTGCCAGCCAGGGGAGTGGCACAGATACGCAGTATTTT. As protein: CASQGSGTDTQYF.

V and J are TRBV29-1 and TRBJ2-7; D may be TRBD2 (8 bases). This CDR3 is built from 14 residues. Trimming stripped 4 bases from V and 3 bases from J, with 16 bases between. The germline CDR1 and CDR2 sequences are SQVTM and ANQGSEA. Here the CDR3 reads CSVAGGTAYYEQYF. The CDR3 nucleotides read TGCAGCGTTGCGGGGGGGACAGCTTACTACGAGCAGTACTTC.

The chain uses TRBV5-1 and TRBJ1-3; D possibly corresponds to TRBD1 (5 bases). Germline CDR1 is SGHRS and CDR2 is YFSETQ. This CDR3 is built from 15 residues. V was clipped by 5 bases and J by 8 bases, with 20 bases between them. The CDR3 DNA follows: TGCGCCAGCAGGCCGGGACCTGAGCCCCTACACACCATATATTTT. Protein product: CASRPGPEPLHTIYF. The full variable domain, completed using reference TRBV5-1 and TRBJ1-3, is KAGVTQTPRYLIKTRGQQVTLSCSPISGHRSVSWYQQTPGQGLQFLFEYFSETQRNKGNFPGRFSGRQFSNSRSEMNVSTLELGDSALYLCASRPGPEPLHTIYFGEGSWLTVV.

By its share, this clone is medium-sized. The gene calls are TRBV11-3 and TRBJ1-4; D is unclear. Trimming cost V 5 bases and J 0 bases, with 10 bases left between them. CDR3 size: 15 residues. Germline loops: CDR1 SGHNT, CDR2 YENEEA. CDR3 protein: CASSTQFATNEKLFF. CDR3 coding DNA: TGTGCCAGCAGCACTCAATTTGCAACTAATGAAAAACTGTTTTTT.